One and the same sample provided the 22 T cell receptor beta chains below, sequenced in a study of vaccination effects on CD4 cells after COVID-19 (dated by TCRdb to the early 2020s). To identify antigen-specific CD4+ T cell clonotypes by their expansion, the ViraFEST assay first stimulated PBMC with viral peptide pools and then applied TCR sequencing. After approximately 11 days of culture, CD4+ T cells were isolated with the EasySep CD4+ T cell isolation kit. Two doses of either the BNT162b2 or the mRNA-1273 mRNA SARS-CoV-2 vaccine were administered to participants. The antigens these receptors bind are not known. Receptor amplification or capture employed the immunoSEQ multiplex PCR assay. TCRdb took over this immuneACCESS table, retaining in-frame rearrangements with V and J assigned. Such tables are incomplete; in checked studies, under half of the missing clones stem from an unresolved V gene, and the remainder is unexplained. Across this sample there are about 22,000 clones, with 72% seen only once. The ten largest make up 9.5% to 13% of the sample.

The sample consisted of CD4+ T cells from PBMCs cultured with HCoV-NL63 spike peptides, taken after COVID-19 vaccination. The intended sense of this specimen's cell subset or site label: HCoV-NL63 spike overlapping peptide pool stimulation. These receptors were taken from a human donor who received a COVID-19 vaccine.

The count of this clone is one. The CDR3 nucleotides read TGTGCCAGCTCACGGGACAGGGGGCGTACCACAGATACGCAGTATTTT. Protein product: CASSRDRGRTTDTQYF. The rearrangement uses TRBV18 and TRBJ2-3; 12 bases map to TRBD1. This CDR3 is 16 amino acids long. The germline gives CDR1 KGHSH, CDR2 LQKENI. V was pared by 4 bases and J by 2 bases, with 4 bases of the junction left unmatched. The whole variable domain, remainder taken from reference TRBV18 and TRBJ2-3, is NAGVMQNPRHLVRRRGQEARLRCSPMKGHSHVYWYRQLPEEGLKFMVYLQKENIIDESGMPKERFSAEFPKEGPSILRIQQVVRGDSAAYFCASSRDRGRTTDTQYFGPGTRLTVL.

The rearrangement joins TRBV5-1 to TRBJ2-5, with 9 positions matching TRBD2. This CDR3 is 15 amino acids long. Germline V gene lookup returns CDR1 SGHRS and CDR2 YFSETQ. V lost 7 bases, J lost 1 base, and 8 bases stayed unmatched. CDR3 loop: CASARRAGGQETQYF. CDR3 DNA sequence: TGCGCCAGCGCCAGGCGAGCGGGAGGCCAAGAGACCCAGTACTTC.

CDR3 region: CASSSHQGDEQFF. CDR3 DNA sequence: TGTGCCAGCAGTTCGCACCAAGGGGATGAGCAGTTCTTC. The chain uses TRBV6-6 and TRBJ2-1; D is perhaps TRBD1 (5 bases). V lost 4 bases, J lost 8 bases, and 12 bases lay in between. Germline V CDR1 and CDR2: MNHNY, SVGAGI (reference sequence). CDR3 size: 13 residues.

This chain joins TRBV25-1 and TRBJ2-7; a possible D gene is TRBD2 (6 bases). The germline V gene encodes CDR1 MGHDK and CDR2 SYGVNS. The CDR3 has 14 residues. Deletions cut 6 bases from V and 6 bases from J, with 18 bases between. CDR3: CASSQGGRMGEQYF. CDR3 sequence (DNA): TGTGCCAGCAGCCAGGGAGGTAGGATGGGCGAGCAGTACTTC.

The gene calls are TRBV19 and TRBJ1-5; D gene ambiguous. The CDR3 covers 10 residues. Germline CDR1 reads LNHDA; CDR2 reads SQIVND (reference sequence). Trimming took 8 bases from V and 5 from J, leaving 4 bases between them. CDR3 loop: CASGDQPQHF. In nucleotides, the CDR3 is TGTGCCAGTGGTGATCAGCCCCAGCATTTT.

The V gene is TRBV10-1, the J gene TRBJ1-3; no definite D call. The germline V and J ends were trimmed by 5 bases and 7 bases, with 9 bases remaining between them. This CDR3 spans 12 amino acids. Germline V CDR1 and CDR2: WNHNN, SYGVQD (reference sequence). Here the CDR3 DNA reads TGCGCCAGCAGTCTGGACGGGAACACCATATATTTT. As protein: CASSLDGNTIYF.

This clone was seen more than once but under ten times. The V call is TRBV5-1, the J call TRBJ2-7; 8 nucleotides agree with TRBD1. CDR3 length: 14 residues. CDR1 is SGHRS and CDR2 is YFSETQ in the germline V gene. The ends lost 2 bases at V and 5 bases at J; junction bases unmatched: 6. The CDR3 here is CASSLRRTGHEQYF. CDR3 nucleotides: TGCGCCAGCAGCTTAAGAAGGACAGGGCACGAGCAGTACTTC.

The gene calls are TRBV24-1 and TRBJ2-7; 7 bases align to TRBD2. The CDR3 totals 14 residues. V shed 4 bases and J 1 base; nucleotides not matched to a gene: 3. Germline assignment: CDR1 KGHDR and CDR2 SFDVKD. The chain's CDR3 is CATSEGGTSYEQYF. CDR3 DNA sequence: TGTGCCACCAGTGAGGGAGGGACTTCCTACGAGCAGTACTTC.

This clone was seen a few times. The chain is built from TRBV5-1 and TRBJ2-6; D perhaps matches TRBD2 (5 bases). The germline V gene encodes CDR1 SGHRS and CDR2 YFSETQ. The CDR3 covers 15 residues. The germline V and J ends were trimmed by 4 bases and 4 bases, with 12 bases remaining between them. This CDR3 is CASSLGVSGANVLTF. The CDR3 DNA is TGCGCCAGCAGCCTCGGGGTGAGCGGGGCCAACGTCCTGACTTTC. Together with reference TRBV5-1 and TRBJ2-6, the CDR3 gives the full variable domain: KAGVTQTPRYLIKTRGQQVTLSCSPISGHRSVSWYQQTPGQGLQFLFEYFSETQRNKGNFPGRFSGRQFSNSRSEMNVSTLELGDSALYLCASSLGVSGANVLTFGAGSRLTVL.

Sample share makes this clone medium-sized. The V gene is TRBV3-1 (or the pseudogene TRBV3-2), the J gene TRBJ2-3; D may be TRBD2 (5 bases). The CDR3 runs 12 residues. Germline CDR1 LGHDT, CDR2 YNNKEL (reference sequence). V lost 9 bases to trimming and J lost 3 bases, with 10 bases between them. CDR3 protein: CASIEGTDTQYF. The CDR3 nucleotides read TGTGCCAGTATCGAGGGTACAGATACGCAGTATTTT.

The chain recombines TRBV5-1 with TRBJ2-6, with D tentatively TRBD1 (6 bases). Germline-derived CDR1 and CDR2 are SGHRS and YFSETQ. The CDR3 runs to 18 residues. Between the trimmed V and J ends, which lost 4 bases and 2 bases, there was a span of 19 bases. The CDR3 nucleotides are TGCGCCAGCAGCGCTGGACTGAAACAGGGAGCTGGGGCCAACGTCCTGACTTTC. It yields the protein CASSAGLKQGAGANVLTF.

This clone was observed a single time. The chain joins TRBV6-6 to TRBJ2-7; TRBD2 is a possible D gene (5 bases). The CDR3 length is 15 residues. V lost 4 bases, J lost 2 bases, and 15 bases lay in between. CDR1 and CDR2 from the germline V gene are MNHNY and SVGAGI (reference sequence). The CDR3 region has the DNA TGTGCCAGCAGTTCCCTGGAGAGGGTAGCCTACGAGCAGTACTTC. It encodes CASSSLERVAYEQYF.

The chain employs TRBV19 and TRBJ1-4; TRBD1 matches at 8 bases. The CDR3 length is 14 residues. Trimming at V came to 8 bases and at J to 10 bases, leaving 12 bases not matched to a gene. The germline gives CDR1 LNHDA, CDR2 SQIVND (reference sequence). The CDR3 DNA follows: TGTGCCAGTCGCCCCGGGACAGGTGTGGCAAAACTGTTTTTT. Its translation: CASRPGTGVAKLFF.

V and J are TRBV3-1 (or the pseudogene TRBV3-2) and TRBJ2-5; D is unresolved. The V end lost 0 bases, the J end lost 5 bases, and 13 bases lay between the germline ends. Germline V gene data show CDR1 as LGHDT and CDR2 as YNNKEL (reference sequence). This CDR3 spans 15 amino acids. CDR3 sequence (DNA): TGTGCCAGCAGCCAAGATGCCCCCTGGCGGGAGACCCAGTACTTC. Amino acid sequence: CASSQDAPWRETQYF.

The V and J genes are TRBV7-9 and TRBJ2-1; 10 nucleotides line up with TRBD1. This CDR3 is 16 amino acids long. The germline CDR1 and CDR2 sequences are SEHNR and FQNEAQ (reference sequence). The V gene end was trimmed by 5 bases and the J gene end by 2 bases; junction bases not matched to a gene: 6. CDR3 sequence (DNA): TGTGCCAGCAGCCCAGAAGGACAGGGGGCCTACAATGAGCAGTTCTTC. Translation gives CASSPEGQGAYNEQFF.

This clone was seen once. The gene calls are TRBV11-2 and TRBJ2-7, with 10 positions matching TRBD2. Trimming cost V 5 bases and J 5 bases; bases outside gene matches: 6. CDR3 size: 14 residues. Per the germline V gene, CDR1 is SGHAT and CDR2 is FQNNGV. In DNA form, the CDR3 reads TGTGCCAGCAGCCCAGGGACTAGCGCCGACGAGCAGTACTTC. It encodes CASSPGTSADEQYF.

This clone was seen a few times. The rearrangement uses TRBV6-5 and TRBJ1-2; D remains ambiguous. This CDR3 spans 12 amino acids. V was clipped by 3 bases and J by 8 bases, with 10 bases between them. Germline lookup yields CDR1 MNHEY and CDR2 SVGAGI. The CDR3 DNA follows: TGTGCCAGCAGTTATGCCGGGGAGGGCTACACCTTC. It codes for CASSYAGEGYTF.

V gene TRBV5-1 combines with J gene TRBJ1-3; D might be TRBD1 (5 bases). The germline gives CDR1 SGHRS, CDR2 YFSETQ. The CDR3 extends over 14 amino acids. V gave up 3 bases and J gave up 0 bases, with 7 bases separating them. This CDR3 is CASSSGDSGNTIYF. Written as DNA, the CDR3 is TGCGCCAGCAGCTCGGGGGACTCTGGAAACACCATATATTTT.

The chain uses TRBV3-1 (or the pseudogene TRBV3-2) and TRBJ2-3; D is possibly TRBD2 (5 bases). Germline CDR1 and CDR2: LGHDT and YNNKEL (reference sequence). There are 13 residues in the CDR3. V was cut by 2 bases and J by 8 bases, with 11 bases left in between. CDR3 bases: TGTGCCAGCAGCCAACAGACTCTAGCTACGCAGTATTTT. Translating gives CASSQQTLATQYF.

This chain joins TRBV5-4 and TRBJ1-1; no clear D gene. Trimming removed 2 bases at V and 2 bases at J, with 19 bases between. CDR1 is SGHNT, CDR2 YYREEE, per germline (reference sequence). The CDR3 loop spans 17 amino acids. DNA of the CDR3: TGTGCCAGCAGCTTTTTACAACAAAGACGCGGAAACACTGAAGCTTTCTTT. The encoded protein is CASSFLQQRRGNTEAFF.

The chain uses TRBV5-1 and TRBJ2-1; 7 bases match TRBD1. The CDR3 is made up of 14 amino acids. Germline trimming cut 0 bases from V and 6 bases from J; bases unmatched to any gene: 3. CDR1 is SGHRS, CDR2 YFSETQ, per germline. The CDR3 sequence: CASSLEGDSNEQFF. Here the CDR3 DNA reads TGCGCCAGCAGCTTGGAAGGGGACAGCAATGAGCAGTTCTTC.

This clone was observed once. The chain uses TRBV12-5 and TRBJ2-5, with 10 bases aligning to TRBD2. Trimming at V came to 1 base and at J to 3 bases, leaving 2 bases not matched to a gene. The germline gives CDR1 LGHNT, CDR2 FRNRAP. The CDR3 loop spans 15 amino acids. The CDR3 region has the DNA TGTGCTAGTGGTTTGGGGCTAGCGGGGGAAGAGACCCAGTACTTC. The encoded protein is CASGLGLAGEETQYF.